The sample holds a few counts of the clone carrying this T cell receptor (beta chain). Cryopreserved PBMCs supplied around 1.8 micrograms of genomic DNA for TCR beta libraries. This CDR3 is built from 12 residues. Germline loops: CDR1 SGHNT, CDR2 YENEEA. V lost 5 bases, J lost 6 bases, and 11 bases lay in between. Target depth was 1 in 200,000 to 1 in 1 million T cells, about 10x per clonotype. The method was immunoSEQ multiplex PCR; TCRdb's version includes in-frame clones alone and lacks a portion of them. The repertoire holds 100,000 or so clones, with roughly 60% as singletons. This specimen comes from a study of cytotoxic CD8 clonotypes in ibrutinib-treated CLL. Study overall: After a median of around 70 months, some 14 patients stayed remitted and approximately twelve progressed; responses had been partial in some 24 and complete in 2. On average, each sample had about 260,000 productive templates and more than 75,000 productive rearrangements.

The chain links TRBV11-3 to TRBJ2-7; tentatively, D is TRBD2 (5 bases). Sample: PBMCs, taken after 24 months of ibrutinib treatment. The clonotype originates from a human donor with chronic lymphocytic leukemia. The CDR3 nucleotides read TGTGCCAGCAGCCGAGTAGAGGGCGAGCAGTACTTC. Amino acids: CASSRVEGEQYF.